One sample yielded the 14 T cell receptor beta chains listed below, sequenced in a study of cytomegalovirus exposure and HLA in healthy donors. Amplification used 60 Vbeta primers and 13 Jbeta primers. Generated by immunoSEQ multiplex PCR, the TCRdb table keeps only in-frame clones and is missing some. The sample holds over 150,000 clones, 60% to 80% seen once. The sequencing sample was made of PBMCs. The receptors were gathered from a man in his 60s in good health and CMV-seronegative.

The chain links TRBV5-1 to TRBJ1-4; tentatively, D is TRBD1 (6 bases). Germline V CDR1 and CDR2: SGHRS, YFSETQ. V lost 2 bases, J lost 3 bases, and 8 bases lay in between. The CDR3 runs to 14 residues. CDR3 amino acids: CASSFGTSNEKLFF. The DNA of the CDR3 is TGCGCCAGCAGCTTCGGGACATCTAATGAAAAACTGTTTTTT.

The V call is TRBV7-2, the J call TRBJ2-2, with 11 bases that match TRBD2. The CDR3 has 16 amino acids. V shed 11 bases and J 1 base; nucleotides not matched to a gene: 9. Germline CDR1 is SGHTA and CDR2 is FQGNSA. DNA for the CDR3: TGTGCCGGTGAGAGACTAGCGGGGCTGAACACCGGGGAGCTGTTTTTT. It specifies CAGERLAGLNTGELFF.

V and J are TRBV11-2 and TRBJ1-6, with 7 positions matching TRBD1. The V segment lost 3 bases and the J segment 1 base; nucleotides outside the gene matches: 12. Germline V gene data show CDR1 as SGHAT and CDR2 as FQNNGV. The CDR3 loop spans 19 amino acids. The CDR3, as DNA: TGTGCCAGCAGCTTGGGACGACAGGGTGTAGGGTCCTATAATTCACCCCTCCACTTT. Translation: CASSLGRQGVGSYNSPLHF.

The chain combines TRBV28 with TRBJ2-3; D remains unclear. Germline CDR1 reads MDHEN; CDR2 reads SYDVKM. V was cut by 8 bases and J by 1 base, with 10 bases left in between. The length of the CDR3 is 13 residues. CDR3 DNA: TGTGCCAGCCGACTTACTGGCACAGATACGCAGTATTTT. It translates to CASRLTGTDTQYF.

The genes are TRBV25-1 and TRBJ2-5; D ambiguous. CDR3 length: 14 amino acids. In germline, CDR1 is MGHDK, CDR2 SYGVNS. V shed 3 bases and J shed 3 bases, with 11 bases lying between them. Here the CDR3 reads CASSDPRHEETQYF. DNA for the CDR3: TGTGCCAGCAGTGACCCGCGACATGAAGAGACCCAGTACTTC. Filled out from reference TRBV25-1 and TRBJ2-5, the complete variable domain reads EADIYQTPRYLVIGTGKKITLECSQTMGHDKMYWYQQDPGMELHLIHYSYGVNSTEKGDLSSESTVSRIRTEHFPLTLESARPSHTSQYLCASSDPRHEETQYFGPGTRLLVL.

The chain is built from TRBV5-6 and TRBJ1-2, with D possibly matching TRBD1 (5 bases). V lost 4 bases and J 8 bases, leaving 9 bases between the germline ends. CDR1 SGHDT and CDR2 YYEEEE come from the germline V gene. CDR3 length equals 11 residues. The CDR3 region has the DNA TGTGCCAGCAGCCAGGGAGGCGGCTACACCTTC. Its protein is CASSQGGGYTF. The variable domain in full, completed from reference TRBV5-6 and TRBJ1-2, reads DAGVTQSPTHLIKTRGQQVTLRCSPKSGHDTVSWYQQALGQGPQFIFQYYEEEERQRGNFPDRFSGHQFPNYSSELNVNALLLGDSALYLCASSQGGGYTFGSGTRLTVV.

The CDR3 loop is CASSLAGTSGWGESYEQYF. The CDR3, as DNA: TGCGCCAGCAGCTTGGCCGGGACTAGCGGGTGGGGGGAATCCTACGAGCAGTACTTC. The J gene is TRBJ2-7, the V gene TRBV5-1; 12 nucleotides agree with TRBD2. CDR1 and CDR2 (germline): SGHRS, YFSETQ. The CDR3 contains 19 residues. The trim removed 0 bases at V and 1 base at J, leaving 11 bases unmatched. Complete variable domain (other parts from reference TRBV5-1 and TRBJ2-7): KAGVTQTPRYLIKTRGQQVTLSCSPISGHRSVSWYQQTPGQGLQFLFEYFSETQRNKGNFPGRFSGRQFSNSRSEMNVSTLELGDSALYLCASSLAGTSGWGESYEQYFGPGTRLTVT.

As concerns this clone: The junction shows a germline mismatch at one end, possibly a read error. The chain couples TRBV7-9 to TRBJ2-1; a weak D match, TRBD2 (6 bases). This CDR3 contains 13 residues. CDR1 and CDR2 from the germline V gene are SEHNR and FQNEAQ (reference sequence). CDR3 protein: CSSSFRTIYEQFF. Written as DNA, the CDR3 is TGTTCCAGCAGCTTTAGGACTATATATGAGCAGTTCTTC.

The chain combines TRBV7-2 with TRBJ2-7, with 9 nucleotides matching TRBD2. The CDR3 spans 15 residues. Germline loops: CDR1 SGHTA, CDR2 FQGNSA. The J segment lost 3 bases and the V segment lost 1 base, leaving 4 bases of the junction unmatched. CDR3 sequence reads: CASSLGGGGVYEQYF. Written as DNA, the CDR3 is TGTGCCAGCAGCTTAGGCGGCGGGGGGGTCTACGAGCAGTACTTC.

The V call is TRBV7-8, the J call TRBJ2-5; 10 bases map to TRBD2. The ends lost 3 bases at V and 5 bases at J; junction bases unmatched: 6. There are 15 residues in the CDR3. CDR1 is SGHVS and CDR2 is FQNEAQ in the germline V gene. In DNA, the CDR3 is TGTGCCAGCAGCTTGAGCGGGGGGGCCTTGGAGACCCAGTACTTC. Translation: CASSLSGGALETQYF.

The sample holds a few counts of this clone. J is TRBJ2-5 and V is TRBV7-2, with 7 bases matching TRBD2. Germline CDR1 and CDR2: SGHTA and FQGNSA. The CDR3 totals 15 residues. With 5 bases clipped from V and 1 base from J, the junction kept 7 bases outside the gene matches. The CDR3 region has the DNA TGTGCCAGCAGCCTAAATCCTAGCGGCCAAGAGACCCAGTACTTC. This sequence encodes CASSLNPSGQETQYF.

The chain links TRBV14 to TRBJ2-5; 8 positions agree with TRBD1. J gave up 5 bases and V 3 bases, and 11 bases lay outside the gene matches. Germline CDR1 reads SGHDN; CDR2 reads FVKESK. This CDR3 has 16 residues. The CDR3 sequence is CASSQWTGRTGETQYF. DNA for the CDR3: TGTGCCAGCAGCCAGTGGACAGGGCGAACCGGGGAGACCCAGTACTTC.

CDR3 region: CASMAVRGTQHF. The CDR3 coding sequence is TGTGCCAGTATGGCAGTGAGAGGGACCCAGCATTTT. The V call is TRBV19, the J call TRBJ1-5, with D uncertain. With 7 bases removed from V and 11 bases from J, the gap between germline ends came to 15 bases. The CDR3 runs 12 residues. Germline CDR1 reads LNHDA; CDR2 reads SQIVND (reference sequence). The whole variable domain, filled in from reference TRBV19 and TRBJ1-5, reads DGGITQSPKYLFRKEGQNVTLSCEQNLNHDAMYWYRQDPGQGLRLIYYSQIVNDFQKGDIAEGYSVSREKKESFPLTVTSAQKNPTAFYLCASMAVRGTQHFGDGTRLSIL.

A few counts support this clone. The chain recombines TRBV9 with TRBJ2-5; 8 nucleotides agree with TRBD2. The CDR3 extends over 14 amino acids. CDR1 and CDR2 from the germline V gene are SGDLS and YYNGEE. Trimming at V came to 4 bases and at J to 2 bases, leaving 4 bases not matched to a gene. The CDR3 DNA sequence: TGTGCCAGCAGCCCACGGGGGGGGCAAGAGACCCAGTACTTC. It yields the protein CASSPRGGQETQYF.